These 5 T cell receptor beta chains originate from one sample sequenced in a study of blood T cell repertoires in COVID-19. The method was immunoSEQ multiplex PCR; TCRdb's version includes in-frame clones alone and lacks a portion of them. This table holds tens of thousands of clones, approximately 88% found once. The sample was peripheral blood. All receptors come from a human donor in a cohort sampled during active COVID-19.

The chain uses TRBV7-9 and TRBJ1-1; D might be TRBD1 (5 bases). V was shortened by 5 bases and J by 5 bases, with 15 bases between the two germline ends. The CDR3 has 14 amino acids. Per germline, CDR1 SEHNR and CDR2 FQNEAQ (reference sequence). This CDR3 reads CASSPRQGGTEAFF. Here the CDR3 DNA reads TGTGCCAGCAGCCCCAGGCAGGGAGGAACTGAAGCTTTCTTT.

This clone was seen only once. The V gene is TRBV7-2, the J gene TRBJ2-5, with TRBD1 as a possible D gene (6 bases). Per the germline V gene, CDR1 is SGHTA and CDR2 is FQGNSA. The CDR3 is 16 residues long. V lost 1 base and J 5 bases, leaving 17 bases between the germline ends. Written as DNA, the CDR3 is TGTGCCAGCAGCTTAGTTGTAGGGGGATCTGAGGAGACCCAGTACTTC. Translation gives CASSLVVGGSEETQYF. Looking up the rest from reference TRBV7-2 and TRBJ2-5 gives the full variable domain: GAGVSQSPSNKVTEKGKDVELRCDPISGHTALYWYRQSLGQGLEFLIYFQGNSAPDKSGLPSDRFSAERTGGSVSTLTIQRTQQEDSAVYLCASSLVVGGSEETQYFGPGTRLLVL.

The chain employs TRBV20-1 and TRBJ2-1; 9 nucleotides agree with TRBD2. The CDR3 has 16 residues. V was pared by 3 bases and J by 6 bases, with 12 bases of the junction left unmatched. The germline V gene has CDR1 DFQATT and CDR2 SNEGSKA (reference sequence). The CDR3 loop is CSASRPSGTWSNEQFF. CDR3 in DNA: TGCAGTGCTAGTCGTCCTAGCGGGACCTGGTCCAATGAGCAGTTCTTC.

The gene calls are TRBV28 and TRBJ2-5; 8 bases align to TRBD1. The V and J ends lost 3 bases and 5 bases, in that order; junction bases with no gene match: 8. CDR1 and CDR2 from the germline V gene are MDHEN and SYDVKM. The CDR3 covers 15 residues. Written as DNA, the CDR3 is TGTGCCAGCAGTTTTGGGCAGGGGGCGAGTGAGACCCAGTACTTC. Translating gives CASSFGQGASETQYF. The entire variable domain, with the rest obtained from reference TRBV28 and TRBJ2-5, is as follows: DVKVTQSSRYLVKRTGEKVFLECVQDMDHENMFWYRQDPGLGLRLIYFSYDVKMKEKGDIPEGYSVSREKKERFSLILESASTNQTSMYLCASSFGQGASETQYFGPGTRLLVL.

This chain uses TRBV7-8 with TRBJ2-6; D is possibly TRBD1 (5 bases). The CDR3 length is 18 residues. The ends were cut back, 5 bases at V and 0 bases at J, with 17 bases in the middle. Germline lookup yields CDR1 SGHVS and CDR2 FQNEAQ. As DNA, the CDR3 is TGTGCCAGCAGCACCGGACAAGGTCTTATCTCTGGGGCCAACGTCCTGACTTTC. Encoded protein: CASSTGQGLISGANVLTF.